This T cell receptor beta chain was documented in a study of shared clonotypes between healthy human individuals. Profiling relied on immunoSEQ multiplex PCR, and the TCRdb table lists in-frame clones only, not all of them. The repertoire holds 550,000 to 800,000 clones, roughly 70% seen once, with more than 1.5% in the top ten. V was cut by 9 bases and J by 2 bases, with 18 bases left in between. Germline assignment: CDR1 LNHDA and CDR2 SQIVND (reference sequence). The CDR3 spans 15 residues. The chain combines TRBV19 with TRBJ2-3; D is perhaps TRBD2 (5 bases). Sequences were obtained from memory CD4+ T cells sorted from blood. Subset in this sample: CD45RA-negative fraction. The clonotype comes from a woman aged 25 to 39 in good health. Written as DNA, the CDR3 is TGTGCCAGCGCGTATGTGGGAGCACTCACAGATACGCAGTATTTT. It codes for CASAYVGALTDTQYF.